This TCR beta chain was obtained from a study of cytomegalovirus exposure and HLA in healthy donors. Study-wide findings and caveats: An analysis done earlier found most TCR beta V segments productive about 87% or about 30% of the time.

Note on this clone: Its antigen remains unknown.

Primers for the PCR totalled 60 Vbeta and 13 Jbeta. The table came from immunoSEQ multiplex PCR; TCRdb's copy has only in-frame clones and leaves some out. Among about 160,000 clones listed, around 75% were seen once. The CDR3 has 16 residues. Germline V gene data show CDR1 as SGHVS and CDR2 as FNYEAQ. After removal of 6 bases from V and 3 bases from J, the junction contained 12 bases not matched to a gene. The J gene is TRBJ2-7, the V gene TRBV7-6; 9 bases align to TRBD1. This clonotype originated in a human donor in good health. Specimen: PBMCs. The CDR3 DNA is TGTGCCAGCAGTTTAAACCCGGGACAGGGTGGCTACGAGCAGTACTTC. Protein sequence: CASSLNPGQGGYEQYF.